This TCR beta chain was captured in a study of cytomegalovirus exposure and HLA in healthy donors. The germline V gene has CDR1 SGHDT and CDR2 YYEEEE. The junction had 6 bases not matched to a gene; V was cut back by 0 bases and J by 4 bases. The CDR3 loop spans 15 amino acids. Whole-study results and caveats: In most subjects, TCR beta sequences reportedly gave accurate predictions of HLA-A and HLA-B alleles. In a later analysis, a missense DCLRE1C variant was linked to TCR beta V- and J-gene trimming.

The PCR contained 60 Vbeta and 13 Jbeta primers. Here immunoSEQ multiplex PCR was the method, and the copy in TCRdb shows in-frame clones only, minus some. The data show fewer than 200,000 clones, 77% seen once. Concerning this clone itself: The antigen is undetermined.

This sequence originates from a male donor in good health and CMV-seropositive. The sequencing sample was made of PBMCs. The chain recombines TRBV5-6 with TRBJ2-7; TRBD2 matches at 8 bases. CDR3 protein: CASSLGVSGVYEQYF. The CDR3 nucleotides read TGTGCCAGCAGCTTGGGGGTTAGCGGGGTGTACGAGCAGTACTTC.